This T cell receptor beta chain emerged from a study of cytomegalovirus exposure and HLA in healthy donors. Points from the study as a whole: For most TCR sequences rarity was the rule, although some public TCRs occurred in many donors. Overall, about 160 TCR beta chains were annotated as cytomegalovirus-associated.

In nominal health when sampled, donors likely had unrecorded immune exposures nonetheless. Researchers ran the PCR with 60 Vbeta and 13 Jbeta primers. Using immunoSEQ multiplex PCR, the repertoire was profiled, and TCRdb retains in-frame clones only, with some absent. The table lists fewer than 150,000 clones, around 69% of them singletons. A note on this clone: Its antigen is not identified.

The CDR3 is made up of 14 amino acids. Trimming cost V 7 bases and J 3 bases; bases outside gene matches: 3. The germline V gene encodes CDR1 MDHEN and CDR2 SYDVKM. Specimen: PBMCs. The origin of this receptor is a middle-aged woman in good health and CMV-seropositive. This chain joins TRBV28 and TRBJ1-4; TRBD1 matches at 9 bases. The CDR3 sequence is CASTTGGSNEKLFF. CDR3 sequence (DNA): TGTGCCAGCACGACAGGGGGATCTAATGAAAAACTGTTTTTT.